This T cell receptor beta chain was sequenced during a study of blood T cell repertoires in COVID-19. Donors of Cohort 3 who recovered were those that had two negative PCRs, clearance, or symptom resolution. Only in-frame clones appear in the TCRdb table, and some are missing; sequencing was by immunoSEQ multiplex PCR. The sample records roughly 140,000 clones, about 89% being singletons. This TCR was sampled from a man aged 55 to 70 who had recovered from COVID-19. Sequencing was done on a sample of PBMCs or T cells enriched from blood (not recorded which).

This CDR3 is CASSERRSEQYF. The DNA for the CDR3 is TGTGCCAGCAGTGAAAGGAGATCCGAGCAGTACTTC. The chain links TRBV2 to TRBJ2-7; unclear D gene. The CDR3 contains 12 residues. V was clipped by 2 bases and J by 6 bases, with 8 bases between them. Germline V gives CDR1 SNHLY, CDR2 FYNNEI. Based on the CDR3 plus reference TRBV2 and TRBJ2-7, the full variable domain is EPEVTQTPSHQVTQMGQEVILRCVPISNHLYFYWYRQILGQKVEFLVSFYNNEISEKSEIFDDQFSVERPDGSNFTLKIRSTKLEDSAMYFCASSERRSEQYFGPGTRLTVT.